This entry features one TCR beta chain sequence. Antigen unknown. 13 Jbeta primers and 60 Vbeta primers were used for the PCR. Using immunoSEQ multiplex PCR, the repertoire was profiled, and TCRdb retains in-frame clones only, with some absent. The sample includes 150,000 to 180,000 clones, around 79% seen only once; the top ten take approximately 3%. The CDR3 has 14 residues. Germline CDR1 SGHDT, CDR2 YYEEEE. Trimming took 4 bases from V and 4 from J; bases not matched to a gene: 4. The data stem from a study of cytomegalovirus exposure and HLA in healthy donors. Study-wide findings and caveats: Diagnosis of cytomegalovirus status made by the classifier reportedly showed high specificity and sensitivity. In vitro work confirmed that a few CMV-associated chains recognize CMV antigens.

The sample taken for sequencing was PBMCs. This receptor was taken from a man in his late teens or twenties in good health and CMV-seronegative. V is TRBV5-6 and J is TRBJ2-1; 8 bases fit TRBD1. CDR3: CASSQGQVYNEQFF. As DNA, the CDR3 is TGTGCCAGCAGCCAGGGACAGGTGTACAATGAGCAGTTCTTC.